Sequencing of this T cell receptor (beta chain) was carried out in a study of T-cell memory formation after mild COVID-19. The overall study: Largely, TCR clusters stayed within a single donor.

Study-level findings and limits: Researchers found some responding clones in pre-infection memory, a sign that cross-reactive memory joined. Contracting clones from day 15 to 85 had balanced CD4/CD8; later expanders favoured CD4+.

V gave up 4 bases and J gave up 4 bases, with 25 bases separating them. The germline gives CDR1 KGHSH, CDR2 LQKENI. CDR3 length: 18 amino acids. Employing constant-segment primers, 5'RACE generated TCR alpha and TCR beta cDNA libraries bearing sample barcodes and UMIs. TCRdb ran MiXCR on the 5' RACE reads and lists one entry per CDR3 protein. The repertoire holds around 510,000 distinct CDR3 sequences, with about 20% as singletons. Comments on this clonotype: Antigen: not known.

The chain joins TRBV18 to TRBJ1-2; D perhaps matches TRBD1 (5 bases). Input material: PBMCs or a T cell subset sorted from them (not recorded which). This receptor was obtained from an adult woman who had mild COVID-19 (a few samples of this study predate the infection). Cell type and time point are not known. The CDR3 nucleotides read TGTGCCAGCTCACTTGGAGGAGTTTTGAGGGGCGCAGGCTATGGCTACACCTTC. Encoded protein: CASSLGGVLRGAGYGYTF. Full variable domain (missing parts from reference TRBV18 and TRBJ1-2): NAGVMQNPRHLVRRRGQEARLRCSPMKGHSHVYWYRQLPEEGLKFMVYLQKENIIDESGMPKERFSAEFPKEGPSILRIQQVVRGDSAAYFCASSLGGVLRGAGYGYTFGSGTRLTVV.